This record covers a single T cell receptor beta chain. Its antigen is still unknown. Base qualities are not provided; no much larger clone lies one nucleotide away. These data belong to a study of regulatory T cells in long-lasting Graves disease (dated by TCRdb to the early 2020s). A note on the overall study: Antithyroid drugs had been taken for less than 3 months by newly diagnosed Graves' disease patients. Persistent Graves' disease patients were compared with newly diagnosed Graves' disease patients by peripheral blood TCR sequencing and RNA sequencing. The study was conducted in China and was registered as a clinical trial. A total of around 33 samples underwent TCR sequencing, from about 13 patients with persistent Graves' disease and some 20 patients with newly diagnosed Graves' disease. General conclusions and limits of the study: Persistent patients shared more public clonotypes among themselves (around 3,000) than newly diagnosed patients did (about 970). Because the primary lesion, thyroid tissue, could not be accessed, the study looked at peripheral blood alone. The small sample size was acknowledged by the authors as a limitation that may reduce accuracy. Lower TCR Shannon entropy and fewer highly expanded clones were observed in persistent Graves' disease patients than in newly diagnosed patients, which suggested clonal expansion. Sequencing and analysis were restricted to the TCR beta chain.

The intended sense of this specimen's time point label: newly diagnosed GD, antithyroid drugs for less than 3 months. For both TCR sequencing and RNA sequencing, RNA was extracted from PBMCs in TRIzol. Graves' disease was diagnosed according to American Thyroid Association guidelines. The patients came from an endocrinology department in Xi'an, China. Each patient gave approximately 9 milliliters of peripheral blood, collected in an EDTA anticoagulant tube. Ficoll Paque Plus density gradient separation was used to isolate PBMCs, and no further T cell sorting was done. RNA quality was checked with an Agilent 2100 Bioanalyzer and agarose gel, and concentration with a NanoDrop 2000. Library preparation was by multiplex PCR. Sequencing took place on an Illumina HiSeq 4000. TCR beta libraries were built with iRepertoire HTBI primers and Arm-PCR amplification of CDR3 regions. Gel purification was performed on PCR products prior to sequencing. As for the original processing: Gene usage analysis of CDR3 amino acid clonotypes used the 60 to 75 TRBV and around 13 TRBJ segments found across samples. COPE and FqMerger were used to merge filtered high-quality paired reads into contigs. BLAST was used to align contigs to IMGT TRBV, TRBD and TRBJ reference genes, with CDR3 defined following IMGT. Any clonotype with a frequency above 0.1% was classified as a highly expanded clone. Shannon entropy was used to measure repertoire diversity, and the Gini coefficient was used to measure V-J evenness. A clonotype was considered public if more than one individual shared it. TCRdb ran its own pipeline on the public reads, namely fastp trimming at Q25 and MiXCR clone calling, and kept in-frame beta chains. A single entry per CDR3 protein holds the most common genes and DNA from its merged rows. What appears here as the V and J calls and clone size reflects TCRdb's work, not the paper's. In all, the sample holds about 420,000 distinct CDR3 sequences, and about 15% of those were seen once. The top ten clonotypes cover 20% to 25% of the sample.

These records were also assigned to another study, of T cells in Graves' hyperthyroidism and ophthalmopathy. As the second study states: A patient counted as having stable Graves' hyperthyroidism if no progression to ophthalmopathy occurred over 18 months of follow-up. Hyperthyroidism patients were newly diagnosed, with disease duration under 2 months, and aged 18 to 65 years. Any patient with an uncontrolled infection, another autoimmune disease, pregnancy or lactation was excluded. Diagnoses were based on clinical symptoms, serum thyroxine and TRAb, thyroid ultrasound and orbital computed tomography. The TCR CDR3 was subjected to a first round of RT-PCR using the HTBI primer set and the Qiagen OneStep RT-PCR kit. Blood samples also contained most of the expanded thyroid clonotypes (frequency above 0.001), which suggests that blood repertoires may reflect thyroid immune responses. A 13 V-J signature model separated ophthalmopathy from stable hyperthyroidism, with nearly 90% sensitivity and roughly 81% specificity in cross-validation and 80%/75% in testing. During validation, the model predicted progression to ophthalmopathy a median of around six months ahead of onset, with almost 71% sensitivity and about 75% specificity. To identify distinguishing TCR V-J signatures, a discovery cohort of about 100 patients was used, comprising 40 to 45 with Graves' ophthalmopathy and about 59 with stable Graves' hyperthyroidism. Whether ophthalmopathy could be predicted prospectively was tested in an independent validation cohort made up of approximately 19 hyperthyroidism patients plus 17 patients who later progressed to ophthalmopathy. The 100 or so discovery patients were randomly split 7:3 into training and test sets. In addition, the study compared T-cell repertoires in thyroid tissue and in blood from roughly six Graves' hyperthyroidism patients. Once sampling was done, hyperthyroidism patients were given methimazole at a starting dose of 30 mg daily, whereas ophthalmopathy patients were given high-dose intravenous methylprednisolone. The libraries were constructed in a second round of multiplex PCR and then size-selected and purified. Sequencing of the libraries was done on an Illumina HiSeq2000 using paired-end 100 bp reads. SOAPnuke was used to process the raw data, with reads discarded if the reads contained adapters or uncalled bases, had a mean Phred below 15, or lacked an exact constant-primer or identifier match. COPE v1.2.5 was used to merge the high-quality paired reads, and each unique nucleotide sequence was defined as a clonotype. MiTCR v1.1 was used to align the clonotypes against IMGT TRBV, TRBD and TRBJ reference segments. Only V-J combinations with frequency above 0.0001, covering 99.2% of repertoires, were analysed. A TCS score was defined as the ratio of F50 (clonal expansion) to E x V (chaos), with BLOSUM62-based TCRdist applied between CDR3 peptides within each V-J. Welch's t-statistics and random forest reduced 450 to 600 V-J features to 13, which were used in a naive Bayes classifier (R e1071). Sample size was not statistically predetermined, and blinding of investigators to group allocation was not performed. TCR Vbeta CDR3 sequencing of 135 peripheral blood samples (about 45 ophthalmopathy, over 70 hyperthyroidism and approximately 17 progressor patients) is reported in the paper.

This clonotype was obtained from a woman aged 18-35 years with Graves disease. Donor details come from another sample of the same person, matched by shared clones. The sample consisted of peripheral blood mononuclear cells (PBMCs), taken at new diagnosis, from a patient treated with antithyroid drugs.

The CDR3 is CSASEDGVMKKLFF. The base sequence is TGCAGTGCTAGTGAGGACGGAGTAATGAAAAAACTGTTTTTT. This chain is built from TRBV20-1 and TRBJ1-4; the D segment cannot be called with confidence. For CDR1 and CDR2, the germline V gene (reference sequence) lists DFQATT and SNEGSKA. The CDR3 goes from the cysteine to the phenylalanine over 14 residues. Left in the record is the CDR3 DNA by itself, 42 bases read in frame from the first base. V is shortened by 3 bases, J by 9 bases, and the region joining them spans 17 bases.